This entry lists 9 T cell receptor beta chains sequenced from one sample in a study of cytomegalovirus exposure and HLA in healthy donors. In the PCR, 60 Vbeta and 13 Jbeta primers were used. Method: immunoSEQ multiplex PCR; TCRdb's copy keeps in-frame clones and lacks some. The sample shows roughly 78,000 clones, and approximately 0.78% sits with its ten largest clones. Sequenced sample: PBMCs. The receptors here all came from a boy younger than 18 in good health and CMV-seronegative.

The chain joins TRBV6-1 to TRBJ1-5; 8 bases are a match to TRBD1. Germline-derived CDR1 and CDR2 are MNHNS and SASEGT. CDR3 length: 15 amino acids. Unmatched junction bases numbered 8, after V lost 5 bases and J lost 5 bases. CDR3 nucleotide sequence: TGTGCCAGCAGTCAATTGACAGGGGCCCATCAGCCCCAGCATTTT. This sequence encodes CASSQLTGAHQPQHF.

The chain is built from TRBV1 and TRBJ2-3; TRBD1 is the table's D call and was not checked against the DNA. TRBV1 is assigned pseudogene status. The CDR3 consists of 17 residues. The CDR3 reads CTSSQTFRDRDTDTQYF. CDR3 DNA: TGCACCAGCAGCCAGACTTTCCGGGACAGGGACACAGATACGCAGTATTTT.

In nucleotides, the CDR3 is TGTGCCTGGGTCGGGACAGTCAATAACTATGGCTACACCTTC. Translation gives CAWVGTVNNYGYTF. This chain connects TRBV30 to TRBJ1-2; 7 bases fit TRBD1. The V gene's germline CDR1 is GTSNPN and CDR2 SVGIG (reference sequence). The CDR3 is 14 residues long. The V segment lost 5 bases and the J segment 1 base; nucleotides outside the gene matches: 7.

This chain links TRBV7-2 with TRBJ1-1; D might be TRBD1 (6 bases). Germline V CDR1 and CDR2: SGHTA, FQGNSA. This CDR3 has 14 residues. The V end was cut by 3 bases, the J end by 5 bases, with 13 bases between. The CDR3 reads CASSFKAGETEAFF. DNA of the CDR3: TGTGCCAGCAGCTTTAAGGCAGGGGAGACTGAAGCTTTCTTT.

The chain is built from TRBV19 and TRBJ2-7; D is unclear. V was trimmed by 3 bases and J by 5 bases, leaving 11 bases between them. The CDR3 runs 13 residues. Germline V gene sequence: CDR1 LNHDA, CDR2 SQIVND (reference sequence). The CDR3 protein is CASSIGSRNEQYF. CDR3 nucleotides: TGTGCCAGTAGTATTGGCAGTCGCAACGAGCAGTACTTC.

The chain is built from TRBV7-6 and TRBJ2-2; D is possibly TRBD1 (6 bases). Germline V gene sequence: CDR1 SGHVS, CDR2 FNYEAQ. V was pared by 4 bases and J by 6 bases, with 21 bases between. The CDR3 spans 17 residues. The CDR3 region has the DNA TGTGCCAGCAGCTCGATCCGGGACATTGGGCGTCCCGGGGAGCTGTTTTTT. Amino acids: CASSSIRDIGRPGELFF.

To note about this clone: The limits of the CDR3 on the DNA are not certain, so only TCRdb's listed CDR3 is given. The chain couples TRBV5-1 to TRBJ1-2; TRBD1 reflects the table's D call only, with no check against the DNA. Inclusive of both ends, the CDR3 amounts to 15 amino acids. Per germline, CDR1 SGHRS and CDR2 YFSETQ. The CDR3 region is CASSSTGGFGNGYTF.

The CDR3 coding sequence is TGTGCCAGTAGTTTACTAGCGGGGGGGGTCACAGATACGCAGTATTTT. It encodes CASSLLAGGVTDTQYF. This sequence joins TRBV19 and TRBJ2-3; 13 bases agree with TRBD2. V was pared by 5 bases and J by 2 bases, with 4 bases of the junction left unmatched. The germline CDR1 and CDR2 sequences are LNHDA and SQIVND (reference sequence). There are 16 residues in the CDR3.

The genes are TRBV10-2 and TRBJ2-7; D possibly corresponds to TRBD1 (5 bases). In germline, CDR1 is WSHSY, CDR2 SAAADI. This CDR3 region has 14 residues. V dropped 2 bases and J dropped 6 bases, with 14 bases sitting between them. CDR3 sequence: CASSEGTGDGEQYF. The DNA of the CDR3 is TGCGCCAGCAGTGAGGGAACAGGCGACGGCGAGCAGTACTTC.